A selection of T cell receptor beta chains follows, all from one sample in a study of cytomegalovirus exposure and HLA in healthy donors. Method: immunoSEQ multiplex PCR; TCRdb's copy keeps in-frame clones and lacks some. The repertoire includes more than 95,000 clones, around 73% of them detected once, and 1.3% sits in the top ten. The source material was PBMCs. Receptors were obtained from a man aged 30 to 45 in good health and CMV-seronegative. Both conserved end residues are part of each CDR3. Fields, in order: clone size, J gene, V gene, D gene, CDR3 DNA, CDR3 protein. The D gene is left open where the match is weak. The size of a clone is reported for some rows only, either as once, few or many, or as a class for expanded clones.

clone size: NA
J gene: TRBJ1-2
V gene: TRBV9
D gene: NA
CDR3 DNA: TGTGCCAGCAGCGTAGCGGGGGGTGGCTACACCTTC
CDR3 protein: CASSVAGGGYTF

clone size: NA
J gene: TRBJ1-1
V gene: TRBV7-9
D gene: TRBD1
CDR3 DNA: TGTGCCAGCAGCTTACCCAGACAGGGCCTCGCTTTCTTT
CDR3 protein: CASSLPRQGLAFF

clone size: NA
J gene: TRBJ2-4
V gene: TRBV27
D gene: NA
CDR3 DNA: TGTGCCAGCAGTTTTAATCGGGGATTAGCCAAAAACATTCAGTACTTC
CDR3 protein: CASSFNRGLAKNIQYF

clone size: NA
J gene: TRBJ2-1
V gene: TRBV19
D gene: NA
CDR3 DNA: TGTGCCAGTAGTAGCTATGCCAGGGCCAATGAGCAGTTCTTC
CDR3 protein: CASSSYARANEQFF

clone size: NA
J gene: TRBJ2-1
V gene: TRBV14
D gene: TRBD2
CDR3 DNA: TGTGCCAGCAGCATATGGGGGGAGGGGACTAACAATGAGCAGTTCTTC
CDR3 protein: CASSIWGEGTNNEQFF

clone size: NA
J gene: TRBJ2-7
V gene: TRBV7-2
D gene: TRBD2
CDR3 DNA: TGTGCCAGCAGCTTATCGGTGGGGGGGATCGAGCAGTACTTC
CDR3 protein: CASSLSVGGIEQYF

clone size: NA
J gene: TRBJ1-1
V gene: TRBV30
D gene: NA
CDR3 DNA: TGTGCCTATACATCCTATGGGCCTGAAGCTTTCTTT
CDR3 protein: CAYTSYGPEAFF

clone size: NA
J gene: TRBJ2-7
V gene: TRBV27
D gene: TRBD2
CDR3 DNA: TGTGCCAGCAGTCCAGGGACTAGCGGGGGGTCCTACGAGCAGTACTTC
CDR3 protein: CASSPGTSGGSYEQYF

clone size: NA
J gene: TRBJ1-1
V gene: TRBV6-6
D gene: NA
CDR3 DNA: TGTGCCAGCAGTTACTCAGAGAGGAACACTGAAGCTTTCTTT
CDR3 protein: CASSYSERNTEAFF

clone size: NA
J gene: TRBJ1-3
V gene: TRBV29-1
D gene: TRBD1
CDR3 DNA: TGCAGCGTTGAGACAGGGATTTCTGGAAACACCATATATTTT
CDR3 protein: CSVETGISGNTIYF

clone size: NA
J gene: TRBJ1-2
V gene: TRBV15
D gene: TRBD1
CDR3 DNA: TGTGCCACCAGCAGAGACTGGACAGGGGACGGCTACACCTTC
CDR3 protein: CATSRDWTGDGYTF

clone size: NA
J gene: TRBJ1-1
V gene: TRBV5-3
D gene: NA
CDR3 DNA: TGTGCCAGAAGCTTGGAGAGGTGTTCCCCAATTGAAGCTTTCTTT
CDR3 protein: CARSLERCSPIEAFF

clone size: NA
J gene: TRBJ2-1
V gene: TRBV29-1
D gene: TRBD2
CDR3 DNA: TGCAGCGTTAATTTAAGGGGACTAGCGGGCTACAATGAGCAGTTCTTC
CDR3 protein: CSVNLRGLAGYNEQFF

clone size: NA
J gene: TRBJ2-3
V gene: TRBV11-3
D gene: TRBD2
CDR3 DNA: TGTGCCAGCAGCTTTCTTGCGGGGGGTACAAACACAGATACGCAGTATTTT
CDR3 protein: CASSFLAGGTNTDTQYF

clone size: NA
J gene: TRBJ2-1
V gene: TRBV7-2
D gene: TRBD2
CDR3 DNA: TGTGCCAGCAGCTTCCTAGCGGGGGAGCAGTTCTTC
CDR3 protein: CASSFLAGEQFF

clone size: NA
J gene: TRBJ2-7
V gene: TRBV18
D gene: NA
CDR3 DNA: TGTGCCAGCTCACCACCGAACGGCCAGGCTGACGAGCAGTACTTC
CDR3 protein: CASSPPNGQADEQYF

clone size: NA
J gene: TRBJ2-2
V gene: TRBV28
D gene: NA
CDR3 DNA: TGTGCCAGCAGTTTCCTAGTAAACACCGGGGAGCTGTTTTTT
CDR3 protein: CASSFLVNTGELFF

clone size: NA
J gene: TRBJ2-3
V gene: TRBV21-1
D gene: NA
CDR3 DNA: TGTGCCAGCAGCAAAGGCAGGAAACACACTAGCACAGATACGCAGTATTTT
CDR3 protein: CASSKGRKHTSTDTQYF

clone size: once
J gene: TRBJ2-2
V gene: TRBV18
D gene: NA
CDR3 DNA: TGTGCCAGCTCACCACCCAATTACGGGTCCGGGGAGCTGTTTTTT
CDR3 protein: CASSPPNYGSGELFF

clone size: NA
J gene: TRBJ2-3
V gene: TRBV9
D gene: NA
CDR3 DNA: TGTGCCAGCAGCGTAGGCGCCTTCTCTAGCACAGATACGCAGTATTTT
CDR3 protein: CASSVGAFSSTDTQYF

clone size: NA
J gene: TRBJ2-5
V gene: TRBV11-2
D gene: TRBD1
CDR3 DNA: TGTGCCAGCAGCGTTGACAGGGCGTACCTTCTTGAGACCCAGTACTTC
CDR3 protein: CASSVDRAYLLETQYF

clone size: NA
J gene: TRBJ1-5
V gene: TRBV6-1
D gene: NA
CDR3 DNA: TGTGCCAGCACCAGGGCGTCCGGCAATCAGCCCCAGCATTTT
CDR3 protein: CASTRASGNQPQHF

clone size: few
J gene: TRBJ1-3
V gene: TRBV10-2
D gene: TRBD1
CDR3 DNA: TGCGCCAGCAGCGAACAGGGGTTCTACGGAAACACCATATATTTT
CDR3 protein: CASSEQGFYGNTIYF

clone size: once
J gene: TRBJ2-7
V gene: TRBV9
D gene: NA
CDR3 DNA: TGTGCCAGCAGCCCCCAAAGGACAGCGGTATACGAGCAGTACTTC
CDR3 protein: CASSPQRTAVYEQYF

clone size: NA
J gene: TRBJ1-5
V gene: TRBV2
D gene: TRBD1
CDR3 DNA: TGTGCCAGCAGTCCTCAGGGGGACAATCAGCCCCAGCATTTT
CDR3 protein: CASSPQGDNQPQHF

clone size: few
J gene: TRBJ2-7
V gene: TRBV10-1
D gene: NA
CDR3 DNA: TGCGCCAGCAACAATGGCTCCTACGAGCAGTACTTC
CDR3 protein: CASNNGSYEQYF

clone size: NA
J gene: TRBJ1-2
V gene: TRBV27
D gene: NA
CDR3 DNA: TGTGCCAGCAGTCCCAGGGCGAACTATGGCTACACCTTC
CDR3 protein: CASSPRANYGYTF

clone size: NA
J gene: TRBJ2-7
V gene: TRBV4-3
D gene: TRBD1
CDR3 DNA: TGCGCCAGCAGCTTAAGACCTGGGACAGGGGGGGAGCAGTACTTC
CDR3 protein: CASSLRPGTGGEQYF

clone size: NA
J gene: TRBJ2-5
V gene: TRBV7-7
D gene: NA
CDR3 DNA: TGTGCTAGCAGCTATACGGTGCAAGAGACCCAGTACTTC
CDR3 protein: CASSYTVQETQYF

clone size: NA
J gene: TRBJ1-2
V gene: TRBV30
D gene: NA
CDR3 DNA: TGTGCCTGGAGGCTCGGGGGGAACTATGGCTACACCTTC
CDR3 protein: CAWRLGGNYGYTF

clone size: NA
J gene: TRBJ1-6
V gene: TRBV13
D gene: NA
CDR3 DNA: TGTGCCAGCAGCTTAGTTTCAGGCAGCTCACCCCTCCACTTT
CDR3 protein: CASSLVSGSSPLHF

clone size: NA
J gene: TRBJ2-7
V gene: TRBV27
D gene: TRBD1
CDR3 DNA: TGTGCCAGCAGTTTATTAGGTGGGACAGGGGTTCACGAGCAGTACTTC
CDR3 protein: CASSLLGGTGVHEQYF

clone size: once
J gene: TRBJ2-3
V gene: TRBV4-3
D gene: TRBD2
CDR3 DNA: TGCGCCAGCAGCCCGGGACGTCTAGCGGGTACCTCCACAGATACGCAGTATTTT
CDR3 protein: CASSPGRLAGTSTDTQYF

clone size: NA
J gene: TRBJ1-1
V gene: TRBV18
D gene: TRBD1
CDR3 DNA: TGTGCCAGCTCACTCGGACAGGGAAACACTGAAGCTTTCTTT
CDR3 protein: CASSLGQGNTEAFF

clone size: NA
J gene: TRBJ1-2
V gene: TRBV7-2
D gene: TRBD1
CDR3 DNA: TGTGCCAGCAGCTCCAGGGGGCAGCATAACTATGGCTACACCTTC
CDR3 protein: CASSSRGQHNYGYTF

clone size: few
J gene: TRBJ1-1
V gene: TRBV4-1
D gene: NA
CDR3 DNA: TGCGCCAGCAGCCGCCTCGGGACACAGAACACTGAAGCTTTCTTT
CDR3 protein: CASSRLGTQNTEAFF